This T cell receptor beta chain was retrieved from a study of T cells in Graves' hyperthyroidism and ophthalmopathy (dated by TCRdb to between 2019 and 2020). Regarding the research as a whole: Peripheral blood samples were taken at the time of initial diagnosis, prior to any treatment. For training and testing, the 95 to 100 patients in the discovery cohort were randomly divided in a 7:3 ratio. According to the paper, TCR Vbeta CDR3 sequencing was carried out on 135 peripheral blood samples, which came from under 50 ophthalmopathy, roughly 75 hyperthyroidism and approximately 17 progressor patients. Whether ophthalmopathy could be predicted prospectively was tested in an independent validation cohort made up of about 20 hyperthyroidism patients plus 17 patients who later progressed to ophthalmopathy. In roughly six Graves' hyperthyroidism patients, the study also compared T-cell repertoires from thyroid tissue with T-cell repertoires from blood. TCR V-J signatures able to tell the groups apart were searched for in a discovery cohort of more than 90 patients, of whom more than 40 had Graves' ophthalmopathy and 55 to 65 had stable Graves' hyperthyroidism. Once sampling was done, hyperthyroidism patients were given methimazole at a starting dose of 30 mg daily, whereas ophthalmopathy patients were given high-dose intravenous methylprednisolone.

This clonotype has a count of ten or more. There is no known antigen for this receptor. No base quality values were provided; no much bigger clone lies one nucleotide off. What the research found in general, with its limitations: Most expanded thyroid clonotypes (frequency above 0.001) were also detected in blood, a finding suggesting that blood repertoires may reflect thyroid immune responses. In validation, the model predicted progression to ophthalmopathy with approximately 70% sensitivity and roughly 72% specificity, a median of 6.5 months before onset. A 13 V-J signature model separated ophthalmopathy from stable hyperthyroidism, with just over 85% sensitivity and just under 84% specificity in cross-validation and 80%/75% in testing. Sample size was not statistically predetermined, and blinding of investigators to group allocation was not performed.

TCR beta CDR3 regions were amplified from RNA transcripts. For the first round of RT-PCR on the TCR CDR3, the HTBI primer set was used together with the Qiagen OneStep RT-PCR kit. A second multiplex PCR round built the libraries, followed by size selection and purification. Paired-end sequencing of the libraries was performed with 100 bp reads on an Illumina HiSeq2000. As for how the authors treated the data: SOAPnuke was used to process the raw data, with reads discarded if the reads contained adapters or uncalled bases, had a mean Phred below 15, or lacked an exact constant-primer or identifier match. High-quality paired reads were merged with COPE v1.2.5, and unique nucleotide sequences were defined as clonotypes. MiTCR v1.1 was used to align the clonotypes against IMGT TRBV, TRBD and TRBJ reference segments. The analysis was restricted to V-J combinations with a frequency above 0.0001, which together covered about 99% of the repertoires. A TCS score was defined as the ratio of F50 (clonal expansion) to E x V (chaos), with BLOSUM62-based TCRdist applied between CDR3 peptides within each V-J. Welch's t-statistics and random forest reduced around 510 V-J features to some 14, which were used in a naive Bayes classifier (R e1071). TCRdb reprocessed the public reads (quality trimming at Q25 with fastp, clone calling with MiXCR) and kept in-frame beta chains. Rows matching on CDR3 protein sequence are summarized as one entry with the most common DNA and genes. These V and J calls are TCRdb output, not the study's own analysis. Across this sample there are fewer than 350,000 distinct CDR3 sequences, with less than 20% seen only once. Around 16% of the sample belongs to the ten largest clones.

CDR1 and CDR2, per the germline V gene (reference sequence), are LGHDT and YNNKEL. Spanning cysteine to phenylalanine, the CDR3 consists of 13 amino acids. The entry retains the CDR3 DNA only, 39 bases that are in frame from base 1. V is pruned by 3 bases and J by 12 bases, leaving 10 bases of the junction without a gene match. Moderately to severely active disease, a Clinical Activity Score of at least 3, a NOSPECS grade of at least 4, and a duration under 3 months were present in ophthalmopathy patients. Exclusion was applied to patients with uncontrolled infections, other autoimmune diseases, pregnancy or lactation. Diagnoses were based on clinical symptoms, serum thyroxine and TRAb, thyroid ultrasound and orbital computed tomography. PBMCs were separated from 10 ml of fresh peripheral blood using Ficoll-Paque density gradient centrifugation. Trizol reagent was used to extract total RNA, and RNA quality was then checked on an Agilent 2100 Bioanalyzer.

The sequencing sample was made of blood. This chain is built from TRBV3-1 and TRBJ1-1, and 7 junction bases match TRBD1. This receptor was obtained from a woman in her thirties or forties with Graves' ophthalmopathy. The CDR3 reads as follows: CASSHSGTANPFF. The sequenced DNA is TGTGCCAGCAGCCACTCAGGGACAGCAAATCCTTTCTTT.